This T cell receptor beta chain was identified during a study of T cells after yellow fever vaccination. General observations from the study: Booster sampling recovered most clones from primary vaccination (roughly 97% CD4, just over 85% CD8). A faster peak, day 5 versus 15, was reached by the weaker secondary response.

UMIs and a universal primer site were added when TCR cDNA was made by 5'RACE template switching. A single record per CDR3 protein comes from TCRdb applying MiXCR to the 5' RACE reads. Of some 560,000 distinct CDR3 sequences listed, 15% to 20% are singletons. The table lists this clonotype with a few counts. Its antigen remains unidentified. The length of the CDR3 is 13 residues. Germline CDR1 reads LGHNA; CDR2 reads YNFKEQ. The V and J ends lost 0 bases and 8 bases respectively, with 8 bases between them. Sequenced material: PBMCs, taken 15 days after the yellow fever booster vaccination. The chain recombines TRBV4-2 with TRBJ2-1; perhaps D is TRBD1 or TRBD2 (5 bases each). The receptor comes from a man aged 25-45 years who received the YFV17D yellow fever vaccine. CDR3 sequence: CASSQDWGYEQFF. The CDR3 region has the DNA TGTGCCAGCAGCCAAGACTGGGGGTATGAGCAGTTCTTC.